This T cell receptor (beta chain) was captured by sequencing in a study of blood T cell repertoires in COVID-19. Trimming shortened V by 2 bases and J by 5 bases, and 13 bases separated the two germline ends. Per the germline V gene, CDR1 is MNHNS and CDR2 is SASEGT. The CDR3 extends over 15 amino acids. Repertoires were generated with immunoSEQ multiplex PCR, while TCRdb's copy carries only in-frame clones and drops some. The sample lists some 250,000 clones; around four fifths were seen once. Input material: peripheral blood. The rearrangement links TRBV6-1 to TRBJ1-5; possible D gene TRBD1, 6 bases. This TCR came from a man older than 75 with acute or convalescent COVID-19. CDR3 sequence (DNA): TGTGCCAGCAGTGAAAGAACAGGGCCTCATCAGCCCCAGCATTTT. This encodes CASSERTGPHQPQHF.